This TCR beta chain is drawn from a study of response to subunit inactivated influenza vaccine. MiXCR, run by TCRdb on the RT-PCR reads, gives a single entry per CDR3 protein. The sample gives about 780,000 distinct CDR3 sequences, 18% of which show up once; about 11% is in the top ten. Per germline, CDR1 MNHEY and CDR2 SMNVEV (reference sequence). The CDR3 sequence is 18 residues long. Germline trimming cut 0 bases from V and 0 bases from J; bases unmatched to any gene: 5. Details on this clonotype: The antigen remains unidentified.

Whole-study results and caveats: It was suggested by the authors that few new T cells are recruited by each seasonal influenza vaccination.

The input for sequencing was PBMCs from blood, taken more than 4 days after vaccination. The chain links TRBV27 to TRBJ2-6; 7 nucleotides agree with TRBD2. The clonotype was recovered from a man aged 50-59 years who received an inactivated influenza vaccine. CDR3 region: CASSLSGGAVSGANVLTF. CDR3 coding DNA: TGTGCCAGCAGTTTATCGGGAGGGGCCGTCTCTGGGGCCAACGTCCTGACTTTC.